This passage covers 28 T cell receptor beta chains from one sample sequenced in a study of T cells in Graves' hyperthyroidism and ophthalmopathy. What was amplified from RNA transcripts were TCR beta CDR3 regions. Carried out on the TCR CDR3, a first-round RT-PCR used the HTBI primer set. TCRdb redid the calling of the multiplex PCR reads with MiXCR, one entry per CDR3 protein. The sample contains approximately 400,000 distinct CDR3 sequences, around 14% of which appear only once. Sequencing input: blood. All receptors derive from a woman younger than 35 with Graves' hyperthyroidism that later progressed to Graves' ophthalmopathy.

This clonotype was counted at least ten times. The rearrangement uses TRBV2 and TRBJ2-3; TRBD2 matches at 9 bases. V shed 3 bases and J 3 bases; nucleotides not matched to a gene: 4. CDR3 length: 15 residues. Germline V gene lookup returns CDR1 SNHLY and CDR2 FYNNEI. In DNA, the CDR3 is TGTGCCAGCAGTGAGGCGGGAGGGCCGACAGATACGCAGTATTTT. Protein product: CASSEAGGPTDTQYF.

This clonotype was observed a few times. The chain is built from TRBV12-3 or TRBV12-4 and TRBJ1-5, with D possibly matching TRBD1 (5 bases). The CDR3 runs to 15 residues. Trimming removed 1 base at V and 6 bases at J, with 13 bases between. The CDR3 spells CASSLVAGRGQPQHF. CDR3 nucleotides: TGTGCCAGCAGTTTAGTCGCGGGGAGGGGTCAGCCCCAGCATTTT.

This clonotype has at least ten counts. The V and J genes are TRBV18 and TRBJ1-5, with D hard to call. The CDR3 spans 17 residues. Per the germline V gene, CDR1 is KGHSH and CDR2 is LQKENI. Trimming stripped 3 bases from V and 0 bases from J, with 15 bases between. CDR3 nucleotide sequence: TGTGCCAGCTCACCCGTCAGGCAGCTTTATAGCAATCAGCCCCAGCATTTT. Translation: CASSPVRQLYSNQPQHF.

This chain links TRBV6-1 with TRBJ1-5; no firm D call. Germline V lookup: CDR1 MNHNS, CDR2 SASEGT. Trimming pared 5 bases from V and 6 bases from J, leaving 11 bases between. The CDR3 length is 13 residues. This chain's CDR3 is CASSPVKSQPQHF. The CDR3 nucleotides are TGTGCCAGCAGTCCCGTAAAAAGTCAGCCCCAGCATTTT.

The rearrangement links TRBV4-1 to TRBJ1-2; D gene unclear. The CDR3 consists of 15 residues. Between the trimmed V and J ends, which lost 2 bases and 9 bases, there was a span of 19 bases. From germline, CDR1 is MGHRA and CDR2 YSYEKL. DNA for the CDR3: TGCGCCAGCAGCCAACTTGTGAAGACCCGGGCTAGCTACACCTTC. It encodes CASSQLVKTRASYTF.

This sequence joins TRBV5-1 and TRBJ1-2; D uncertain. Trimming took off 1 base at V and 6 bases at J, with 10 bases between the two ends. Germline V gene lookup returns CDR1 SGHRS and CDR2 YFSETQ. The CDR3 covers 13 residues. CDR3 nucleotides: TGCGCCAGCAGCTTGTCGGGGTATAATGGCTACACCTTC. This translates into CASSLSGYNGYTF.

In the case of this clonotype: A much bigger clone sits one base away, suggesting this may be a read error. J is TRBJ2-1 and V is TRBV20-1; no clear D gene. CDR1 and CDR2 from the germline V gene are DFQATT and SNEGSKA (reference sequence). V lost 4 bases and J lost 8, with 21 bases in between. The CDR3 spans 15 residues. In nucleotides, the CDR3 is TGCAGTGCTATTCCCGACGATTTGGGATACGATGAGCAGTTCTTC. It yields the protein CSAIPDDLGYDEQFF.

CDR3 region: CASSLQTAVSGANVLTF. DNA for the CDR3: TGTGCCAGCAGCCTACAGACAGCGGTCTCTGGGGCCAACGTCCTGACTTTC. The J gene is TRBJ2-6, the V gene TRBV7-2; D tentatively fits TRBD1 or TRBD2 (5 bases each). V was pared by 5 bases and J by 0 bases, with 14 bases between. Germline loops: CDR1 SGHTA, CDR2 FQGNSA. CDR3 length: 17 amino acids.

There are many counts of this clonotype. The chain links TRBV5-5 to TRBJ2-1, with a weak D call TRBD1 (5 bases). V dropped 2 bases and J dropped 6 bases, with 21 bases sitting between them. The CDR3 is made up of 17 amino acids. Germline CDR1 and CDR2: SGHKS and YYEKEE (reference sequence). The chain's CDR3 is CASSFPPGQGRSNEQFF. DNA of the CDR3: TGTGCCAGCAGCTTCCCCCCGGGCCAGGGCAGATCCAATGAGCAGTTCTTC.

This clonotype was recorded a few times. The chain combines TRBV7-9 with TRBJ2-7, with 10 bases aligning to TRBD1. After removal of 4 bases from V and 5 bases from J, the junction contained 5 bases not matched to a gene. Germline assignment: CDR1 SEHNR and CDR2 FQNEAQ (reference sequence). CDR3 length equals 14 residues. CDR3 region: CASSSDRGLNEQYF. The CDR3 DNA reads as TGTGCCAGCAGCTCAGACAGGGGGCTTAACGAGCAGTACTTC.

This clonotype has a handful of counts. The rearrangement uses TRBV3-1 and TRBJ2-3; either TRBD1 or TRBD2 may supply D (5 bases each). The germline V gene encodes CDR1 LGHDT and CDR2 YNNKEL (reference sequence). With 1 base removed from V and 2 bases from J, the gap between germline ends came to 10 bases. This CDR3 region has 15 residues. CDR3: CASSQVRGHTDTQYF. CDR3 in DNA: TGTGCCAGCAGCCAAGTCCGGGGCCACACAGATACGCAGTATTTT.

This clonotype was detected ten times or more. This rearrangement joins TRBV3-2 to TRBJ1-4; TRBD1, as called in the table, went unchecked against the DNA. TRBV3-2 is classified as a pseudogene. The length of the CDR3 is 16 residues. CDR3 in amino acids: CASSQDRDGRDEKLFF. The CDR3 coding sequence is TGTGCCAGCAGCCAAGATCGGGACGGTCGTGATGAAAAACTGTTTTTT.

The J gene is TRBJ2-7, the V gene TRBV2, with D possibly TRBD1 on 6 matching bases. This CDR3 has 13 amino acids. Trimming removed 11 bases at V and 2 bases at J, with 16 bases between. Germline V gene sequence: CDR1 SNHLY, CDR2 FYNNEI. The CDR3 nucleotides are TGTGCCTCGCCTGGGGGCAGAACCTACGAGCAGTACTTC. Translated, it gives CASPGGRTYEQYF.

The chain combines TRBV20-1 with TRBJ2-5; no clear D gene. V was clipped by 0 bases and J by 1 base, with 9 bases between them. CDR3 length: 14 amino acids. Germline V gene sequence: CDR1 DFQATT, CDR2 SNEGSKA (reference sequence). CDR3 loop: CSARDKDSQETQYF. The CDR3 region has the DNA TGCAGTGCTAGAGATAAAGATTCCCAAGAGACCCAGTACTTC.

Many counts were recorded for this clonotype. The V gene is TRBV3-1, the J gene TRBJ1-6; 7 positions match TRBD1. The germline CDR1 and CDR2 sequences are LGHDT and YNNKEL (reference sequence). The V segment lost 8 bases and the J segment 2 bases; nucleotides outside the gene matches: 6. There are 15 residues in the CDR3. This CDR3 reads CASCEGATYNSPLHF. The CDR3 DNA is TGTGCCAGCTGCGAGGGGGCCACCTATAATTCACCCCTCCACTTT.

This clonotype has just a few counts. The V call is TRBV5-5, the J call TRBJ2-7; D is ambiguous. The CDR3 loop spans 15 amino acids. The germline V gene has CDR1 SGHKS and CDR2 YYEKEE (reference sequence). V lost 0 bases to trimming and J lost 3 bases, with 13 bases between them. This CDR3 reads CASSLELGYRYEQYF. The CDR3 DNA follows: TGTGCCAGCAGCTTGGAACTGGGTTATCGCTACGAGCAGTACTTC. The full variable domain, completed using reference TRBV5-5 and TRBJ2-7, is DAGVTQSPTHLIKTRGQQVTLRCSPISGHKSVSWYQQVLGQGPQFIFQYYEKEERGRGNFPDRFSARQFPNYSSELNVNALLLGDSALYLCASSLELGYRYEQYFGPGTRLTVT.

This clonotype was found many times. This chain links TRBV18 with TRBJ1-5, with D possibly TRBD1 on 5 matching bases. The CDR3 is 15 amino acids. V gave up 3 bases and J gave up 4 bases, with 13 bases separating them. Germline-derived CDR1 and CDR2 are KGHSH and LQKENI. DNA for the CDR3: TGTGCCAGCTCACCCGGGACGGTGGGAAATCAGCCCCAGCATTTT. Amino acid sequence: CASSPGTVGNQPQHF.

This clonotype was seen once. This rearrangement joins TRBV5-6 to TRBJ2-1; D remains ambiguous. The length of the CDR3 is 14 residues. Germline V gene sequence: CDR1 SGHDT, CDR2 YYEEEE. Trimming took off 2 bases at V and 0 bases at J, with 6 bases between the two ends. CDR3 loop: CASSFWSSYNEQFF. The DNA for the CDR3 is TGTGCCAGCAGCTTCTGGAGCTCCTACAATGAGCAGTTCTTC.

The chain employs TRBV19 and TRBJ2-1, with D possibly matching TRBD2 (5 bases). This CDR3 is 14 amino acids long. Germline CDR1 and CDR2: LNHDA and SQIVND (reference sequence). The V and J ends lost 3 bases and 9 bases respectively, with 15 bases between them. CDR3 DNA: TGTGCCAGTAGTATTGTAGAGGGTCCGGTTGAGCAGTTCTTC. Its translation: CASSIVEGPVEQFF.

This clonotype was seen ten or more times. This chain connects TRBV28 to TRBJ1-5; D call uncertain. The length of the CDR3 is 15 residues. In germline, CDR1 is MDHEN, CDR2 SYDVKM. Trimming stripped 7 bases from V and 6 bases from J, with 19 bases between. CDR3 nucleotides: TGTGCCAGCACCGCATTGCCGGTCCGGGGTCAGCCCCAGCATTTT. The encoded protein is CASTALPVRGQPQHF. Complete variable domain (other parts from reference TRBV28 and TRBJ1-5): DVKVTQSSRYLVKRTGEKVFLECVQDMDHENMFWYRQDPGLGLRLIYFSYDVKMKEKGDIPEGYSVSREKKERFSLILESASTNQTSMYLCASTALPVRGQPQHFGDGTRLSIL.

This clonotype turned up a few times. This chain uses TRBV20-1 with TRBJ2-2, with 13 bases aligning to TRBD2. This CDR3 has 13 residues. Germline V lookup: CDR1 DFQATT, CDR2 SNEGSKA (reference sequence). This CDR3 is CARLAGGTGELFF. CDR3 nucleotides: TGCGCAAGACTAGCGGGAGGCACCGGGGAGCTGTTTTTT.

Ten or more counts support this clonotype. The V gene is TRBV3-1, the J gene TRBJ2-7, with 13 bases aligning to TRBD2. Germline loops: CDR1 LGHDT, CDR2 YNNKEL (reference sequence). The V and J ends lost 4 bases and 6 bases, in that order; junction bases with no gene match: 9. The CDR3 spans 16 residues. The CDR3 protein is CASSLVGTSGASEQYF. The CDR3 region has the DNA TGTGCCAGCAGCCTTGTCGGGACTAGCGGGGCTTCCGAGCAGTACTTC.

This clonotype was seen repeatedly, ten times or more. V usage is TRBV28 and J usage is TRBJ1-5; possible D gene TRBD1, 5 bases. Trimming took 3 bases from V and 4 from J, leaving 16 bases between them. CDR3 length equals 16 residues. Germline CDR1 and CDR2: MDHEN and SYDVKM. CDR3 bases: TGTGCCAGCAGTTTGGGGGTTCCGCGGCAGAATCAGCCCCAGCATTTT. It is translated as CASSLGVPRQNQPQHF.

V is TRBV5-6 and J is TRBJ2-7; 8 nucleotides agree with TRBD1. The V gene end was trimmed by 4 bases and the J gene end by 6 bases; junction bases not matched to a gene: 12. Looked up from germline, CDR1 is SGHDT and CDR2 is YYEEEE. CDR3 size: 15 residues. The CDR3 loop reads CASSQSRGRTGEQYF. CDR3 DNA: TGTGCCAGCAGCCAAAGCAGGGGGCGGACGGGCGAGCAGTACTTC.

The V and J genes are TRBV4-1 and TRBJ2-1, with D maybe TRBD2 (6 bases). The end of the DNA is better explained by TRBJ2-7, so the J call may be wrong. Germline V gene sequence: CDR1 MGHRA, CDR2 YSYEKL. CDR3 length: 14 residues. CDR3 in DNA: TGCGCCAGCAGCCAAGGCGGGATCTACAATGAGCAGTACTTC. It specifies CASSQGGIYNEQYF.

The gene calls are TRBV6-5 and TRBJ2-7; possible D gene TRBD1, 5 bases. V lost 2 bases and J 2 bases, leaving 13 bases between the germline ends. The CDR3 extends over 15 amino acids. CDR1 and CDR2 (germline): MNHEY, SVGAGI. CDR3 residues: CASSYGAGEAYEQYF. Written as DNA, the CDR3 is TGTGCCAGCAGTTACGGGGCTGGGGAAGCCTACGAGCAGTACTTC.

In its sample, this clonotype was seen many times. This chain uses TRBV27 with TRBJ2-7; maybe TRBD1 (6 bases). V was pared by 0 bases and J by 1 base, with 10 bases between. The CDR3 runs 15 residues. Germline-derived CDR1 and CDR2 are MNHEY and SMNVEV (reference sequence). CDR3 nucleotide sequence: TGTGCCAGCAGTTTATCGTCAGGGGCGTCCTACGAGCAGTACTTC. It codes for CASSLSSGASYEQYF.

The sample holds many counts of this clonotype. The V and J genes are TRBV7-6 and TRBJ2-1, with 7 bases matching TRBD2. V dropped 0 bases and J dropped 0; count of bases not matched to a gene: 5. This CDR3 is built from 17 residues. Germline CDR1 SGHVS, CDR2 FNYEAQ. CDR3 loop: CASSLAMGGSSYNEQFF. The DNA of the CDR3 is TGTGCCAGCAGCTTAGCTATGGGCGGGAGCTCCTACAATGAGCAGTTCTTC. The variable domain in full, with the rest retrieved from reference TRBV7-6 and TRBJ2-1, is GAGVSQSPRYKVTKRGQDVALRCDPISGHVSLYWYRQALGQGPEFLTYFNYEAQQDKSGLPNDRFSAERPEGSISTLTIQRTEQRDSAMYRCASSLAMGGSSYNEQFFGPGTRLTVL.